This record concerns one T cell receptor (beta chain) sequence. Its antigen is still unknown. This entry is derived from a study of cytomegalovirus exposure and HLA in healthy donors. Whole-study findings and limits: Most TCR beta V segments were productive about 87% or about 30% of the time in an earlier analysis.

Sampled while nominally healthy, donors likely had unrecorded immune exposures. Primers included in the PCR were 60 Vbeta and 13 Jbeta primers. Here immunoSEQ multiplex PCR was the method, and the copy in TCRdb shows in-frame clones only, minus some. This sample has under 150,000 clones, with about 80% found just once. The sample was PBMCs. The TCR sequence derives from a man aged 18 to 30 in good health and CMV-seronegative.

CDR3 in DNA: TGTGCCAGCAGACCCCCTCAGCGACAGGTCTCAGATACGCAGTATTTT. Its protein product is CASRPPQRQVSDTQYF. This chain links TRBV7-9 with TRBJ2-3; D is perhaps TRBD1 (6 bases). The CDR3 totals 16 residues. CDR1 SEHNR and CDR2 FQNEAQ come from the germline V gene (reference sequence). V shed 6 bases and J shed 4 bases, with 20 bases lying between them.